The rows below give T cell receptor beta chains drawn from one sample of a study of blood T cell repertoires in COVID-19. This table comes from immunoSEQ multiplex PCR, and its TCRdb copy is limited to in-frame clones, with some not included. The sample has 30,000 to 40,000 clones, 85% to 90% seen once. Sample: peripheral blood. The receptors here all came from a man between 65 and 85 years old with active COVID-19. CDR3s include the opening cysteine and the closing phenylalanine or tryptophan. Clone sizes are given selectively: once, few, many, or a class where the clone is expanded.

cdr3_aa,j_call,v_call,clone_size
CASSQRQVLVSSYTEAFF,TRBJ1-1,TRBV4-1,NA
CASNPAGPGGYTF,TRBJ1-2,TRBV7-2,NA
CASSPVNEQYF,TRBJ2-7,TRBV2,once
CAWQTGDTQYF,TRBJ2-3,TRBV30,NA
CASSMRGQGSNQPQHF,TRBJ1-5,TRBV19,NA
CASSSYSGVETQYF,TRBJ2-5,TRBV7-8,NA
CASSSQNQETQYF,TRBJ2-5,TRBV12-3/TRBV12-4,NA
CAWSVGGADTQYF,TRBJ2-3,TRBV30,NA
CASSAPTENTEAFF,TRBJ1-1,TRBV9,NA
CASSVRNRGDYNEQFF,TRBJ2-1,TRBV3-1/TRBV3-2,NA
CASSQGGQFNEKLFF,TRBJ1-4,TRBV3-1/TRBV3-2,NA
CASSPDSHPYEQYF,TRBJ2-7,TRBV5-6,NA
CASSQGDRRTYNEQFF,TRBJ2-1,TRBV4-1,NA
CASSMLGGSIYEQYF,TRBJ2-7,TRBV19,NA